The 29 T cell receptor beta chains listed next were all sequenced from one sample in a study of response to subunit inactivated influenza vaccine. TCRdb reprocessed the RT-PCR reads with MiXCR, giving one entry per CDR3 protein. Here the sample spans over 800,000 distinct CDR3 sequences, approximately 22% being singletons. Sequenced here: PBMCs from blood, sampled more than 4 days after vaccination. The receptors shown here come from a man aged 45-60 years who received an inactivated influenza vaccine.

The rearrangement links TRBV6-5 to TRBJ2-7; the match to TRBD1 covers 7 bases. Germline CDR1 is MNHEY and CDR2 is SVGAGI. The J segment lost 6 bases and the V segment lost 3 bases, leaving 11 bases of the junction unmatched. The CDR3 is 15 residues long. CDR3 loop: CASSYGHRGVVEQYF. CDR3 bases: TGTGCCAGCAGTTATGGCCACAGGGGAGTTGTCGAGCAGTACTTC.

This chain connects TRBV7-8 to TRBJ2-1, with a possible D match to TRBD2 (7 bases). Trimming stripped 7 bases from V and 3 bases from J, with 16 bases between. The CDR3 is 15 amino acids. CDR1 and CDR2 from the germline V gene are SGHVS and FQNEAQ. CDR3 region: CASTTRGALYNEQFF. The CDR3 nucleotides read TGTGCCAGCACCACCCGGGGGGCTCTCTACAATGAGCAGTTCTTC.

V and J are TRBV20-1 and TRBJ1-6; tentative D call: TRBD1 (5 bases). The V gene lost 6 bases and the J gene lost 10 bases, with 16 bases spanning the gap. The CDR3 extends over 13 amino acids. Germline CDR1 and CDR2: DFQATT and SNEGSKA (reference sequence). Written as DNA, the CDR3 is TGCAGTGCCCGACAGTGGAGGGACTCACCCCTCCACTTT. Translated, it gives CSARQWRDSPLHF.

The sample holds a few counts of this clonotype. The rearrangement links TRBV4-2 to TRBJ2-2; the D is unclear. This CDR3 is built from 16 residues. V gave up 4 bases and J gave up 6 bases, with 18 bases separating them. Germline V gene sequence: CDR1 LGHNA, CDR2 YNFKEQ. The CDR3 DNA reads TGTGCCAGCAGCCCCCGGGCACAGAACATGGCCGGGGAGCTGTTTTTT. Protein sequence: CASSPRAQNMAGELFF.

The rearrangement links TRBV21-1 to TRBJ1-6; the D call of TRBD1 is as the table states it, not checked on the DNA. TRBV21-1 is termed a pseudogene. The CDR3 has 16 amino acids. The CDR3 loop is CAIIRDASSYNSPLHF. DNA of the CDR3: TGTGCCATCATACGGGACGCCAGCTCCTATAATTCACCCCTCCACTTT.

The chain has TRBV5-5 and TRBJ2-5; D uncertain. CDR1 is SGHKS, CDR2 YYEKEE, per germline (reference sequence). This CDR3 comprises 13 residues. Trimming shortened V by 4 bases and J by 5 bases, and 12 bases separated the two germline ends. DNA for the CDR3: TGTGCCAGCAGCGTTGTACAGATGGAGACCCAGTACTTC. This gives the protein CASSVVQMETQYF.

This chain links TRBV7-2 with TRBJ2-3, with D possibly called TRBD1 or TRBD2 (8 bases each). V lost 6 bases, J lost 8 bases, and 18 bases lay in between. The V gene's germline CDR1 is SGHTA and CDR2 FQGNSA. The CDR3 has 14 amino acids. CDR3 nucleotides: TGTGCCAGCAGGAAGGCGGGAGGACAGGGTACGCAGTATTTT. This encodes CASRKAGGQGTQYF.

This clonotype was seen ten or more times. This chain connects TRBV11-2 to TRBJ2-1; TRBD1 aligns across 9 bases. With 5 bases clipped from V and 4 bases from J, the junction kept 6 bases outside the gene matches. From germline, CDR1 is SGHAT and CDR2 FQNNGV. The CDR3 length is 15 residues. The CDR3 nucleotides are TGTGCCAGCAGCCCGGACAGGGGCCCTTACAATGAGCAGTTCTTC. It encodes CASSPDRGPYNEQFF.

This clonotype has ten or more counts. The rearrangement joins TRBV12-3 or TRBV12-4 to TRBJ2-7; 9 bases map to TRBD2. The trim removed 6 bases at V and 7 bases at J, leaving 13 bases unmatched. The CDR3 has 15 residues. CDR3 sequence (DNA): TGTGCCAGCAGCCTCCCCGGGCGGGGGGGCCGAGAGCAGTACTTC. It encodes CASSLPGRGGREQYF.

This clonotype was detected only a few times. This chain joins TRBV10-3 and TRBJ1-4; D not resolved. V was cut by 0 bases and J by 8 bases, with 10 bases left in between. The V gene's germline CDR1 is ENHRY and CDR2 SYGVKD. CDR3 length equals 14 residues. DNA of the CDR3: TGTGCCATCAGTGAGTCGGGAGTAGGCGAAAAACTGTTTTTT. This encodes CAISESGVGEKLFF.

V and J are TRBV6-5 and TRBJ2-5; D is perhaps TRBD1 (6 bases). The CDR3 length is 12 residues. In germline, CDR1 is MNHEY, CDR2 SVGAGI. V lost 6 bases and J 4 bases, leaving 9 bases between the germline ends. CDR3 sequence: CASRQGGETQYF. The CDR3 bases are TGTGCCAGCAGACAGGGTGGAGAGACCCAGTACTTC.

The chain employs TRBV24-1 and TRBJ2-1; perhaps TRBD1 as D (6 bases). CDR3 size: 16 residues. Trimming pared 3 bases from V and 8 bases from J, leaving 19 bases between. Germline CDR1 is KGHDR and CDR2 is SFDVKD. CDR3 bases: TGTGCCACCAGTGATGAACAGGGTCCCACGGGCGATGAGCAGTTCTTC. It translates to CATSDEQGPTGDEQFF.

The chain couples TRBV4-1 to TRBJ1-2; D is unclear. V was clipped by 0 bases and J by 5 bases, with 13 bases between them. The germline V gene has CDR1 MGHRA and CDR2 YSYEKL. The CDR3 is 15 amino acids. CDR3 in amino acids: CASSQEEGTGYGYTF. As DNA, the CDR3 is TGCGCCAGCAGCCAAGAAGAAGGAACGGGTTATGGCTACACCTTC.

This rearrangement joins TRBV28 to TRBJ2-2, with D perhaps matching TRBD2 (6 bases). Deletions cut 6 bases from V and 6 bases from J, with 14 bases between. CDR3 length equals 14 residues. In germline, CDR1 is MDHEN, CDR2 SYDVKM. The CDR3, as DNA: TGTGCCAGCAGCGGGACTCGGGGGTCCGGGGAGCTGTTTTTT. Translating gives CASSGTRGSGELFF.

The rearrangement joins TRBV6-1 to TRBJ2-3; the D gene is possibly TRBD1 (6 bases). Per germline, CDR1 MNHNS and CDR2 SASEGT. Trimming removed 8 bases from V and 0 bases from J, with 12 bases in between. The CDR3 loop spans 14 amino acids. The CDR3 sequence is CASGHRASTDTQYF. The DNA for the CDR3 is TGTGCCAGCGGGCACAGGGCAAGCACAGATACGCAGTATTTT.

The chain recombines TRBV20-1 with TRBJ2-7; a possible D gene is TRBD1 (6 bases). Germline CDR1 reads DFQATT; CDR2 reads SNEGSKA (reference sequence). V lost 4 bases to trimming and J lost 7 bases, with 17 bases between them. This CDR3 is built from 13 residues. CDR3 in amino acids: CSATRGSYSEQYF. The CDR3 bases are TGCAGTGCTACAAGGGGGTCATATAGTGAGCAGTACTTC.

Regarding this clonotype: A single base separates this from a much larger clone, so it may be a read error. The chain joins TRBV7-9 to TRBJ2-7; weak D call: TRBD1 (5 bases). The germline CDR1 and CDR2 sequences are SEHNR and FQNEAQ (reference sequence). The CDR3 is made up of 13 amino acids. CDR3 coding DNA: TGTGCCAGCAGCCCAGGGTACTCCTGCGAGCAGTACTTC. Its protein product is CASSPGYSCEQYF.

CDR3 sequence reads: CASSYRSGGIADTQYF. In nucleotides, the CDR3 is TGTGCCAGCAGTTACCGATCGGGGGGGATAGCAGATACGCAGTATTTT. V is TRBV6-2 or TRBV6-3 and J is TRBJ2-3; 8 positions match TRBD2. Trimming took 2 bases from V and 4 from J; bases not matched to a gene: 8. Germline V CDR1 and CDR2: MNHEY, SVGEGT. CDR3 length: 16 residues.

In DNA, the CDR3 is TGTGCCAGCAGTTTATGGGGACCCAATGAGCAGTTCTTC. Translating gives CASSLWGPNEQFF. This chain links TRBV27 with TRBJ2-1; D is possibly TRBD1 or TRBD2 (5 bases each). The CDR3 runs to 13 residues. CDR1 MNHEY and CDR2 SMNVEV come from the germline V gene (reference sequence). V dropped 1 base and J dropped 6 bases, with 7 bases sitting between them.

This clonotype was counted ten times or more. The chain joins TRBV20-1 to TRBJ2-1; no clear D gene. Germline assignment: CDR1 DFQATT and CDR2 SNEGSKA (reference sequence). This CDR3 is built from 11 residues. V shed 5 bases and J shed 6 bases, with 8 bases lying between them. The CDR3 loop is CSAESRNEQFF. CDR3 in DNA: TGCAGTGCTGAGAGCCGCAATGAGCAGTTCTTC.

The gene calls are TRBV7-2 and TRBJ1-2; TRBD1 agrees at 8 bases. This CDR3 is built from 15 residues. CDR1 and CDR2 (germline): SGHTA, FQGNSA. Germline trimming cut 4 bases from V and 4 bases from J; bases unmatched to any gene: 8. Here the CDR3 reads CASSSAGQASYGYTF. CDR3 in DNA: TGTGCCAGCAGCTCAGCGGGACAGGCTAGCTATGGCTACACCTTC.

This clonotype has only a few counts. V gene TRBV20-1 combines with J gene TRBJ1-2, with 9 bases lining up with TRBD1. This CDR3 has 11 residues. Per the germline V gene, CDR1 is DFQATT and CDR2 is SNEGSKA (reference sequence). J lost 8 bases, V lost 5 bases, and 3 bases had no gene match. The CDR3 DNA sequence: TGCAGTGCTGGGGACAGGGACGGCTACACCTTC. It encodes CSAGDRDGYTF.

This chain's CDR3 is CSARESQETQYF. In DNA form, the CDR3 reads TGCAGTGCTAGGGAATCCCAAGAGACCCAGTACTTC. V usage is TRBV20-1 and J usage is TRBJ2-5; D is ambiguous. The CDR3 is made up of 12 amino acids. The germline gives CDR1 DFQATT, CDR2 SNEGSKA (reference sequence). Deletions cut 3 bases from V and 1 base from J, with 6 bases between.

This clonotype was seen only a few times. The chain carries TRBV27 and TRBJ1-5; TRBD1 might be the D (5 bases). Germline V gene sequence: CDR1 MNHEY, CDR2 SMNVEV (reference sequence). The germline V and J ends were trimmed by 3 bases and 7 bases, with 10 bases remaining between them. This CDR3 has 13 residues. CDR3 DNA sequence: TGTGCCAGCAGTTTGGGGCGGAAGCAGCCCCAGCATTTT. This codes for CASSLGRKQPQHF.

This clonotype turned up a few times. This CDR3 fails to terminate in the conserved phenylalanine or tryptophan, so it likely reflects a read error. The chain joins TRBV6-1 to TRBJ2-3; 9 positions match TRBD2. V was pared by 6 bases and J by 4 bases, with 11 bases of the junction left unmatched. Looked up from germline, CDR1 is MNHNS and CDR2 is SASEGT. This CDR3 contains 16 residues. The CDR3 spells CASSQRGGGAPDTQYI. The DNA of the CDR3 is TGTGCCAGCAGCCAGCGTGGCGGGGGGGCCCCAGATACGCAGTATATT.

The J gene is TRBJ1-2, the V gene TRBV14, with a possible D match to TRBD1 (5 bases). Germline lookup yields CDR1 SGHDN and CDR2 FVKESK. Trimming removed 0 bases from V and 4 bases from J, with 12 bases in between. CDR3 size: 15 residues. The CDR3 DNA is TGTGCCAGCAGCCAAGATTCGAGGGGCCTCTATGGCTACACCTTC. Translated: CASSQDSRGLYGYTF.

V is TRBV7-6 and J is TRBJ2-7, with 8 bases that match TRBD2. The CDR3 sequence is 20 residues long. V was clipped by 1 base and J by 0 bases; unmatched bases: 17. The germline V gene encodes CDR1 SGHVS and CDR2 FNYEAQ. This chain's CDR3 is CASSLDPDAGGRPSSYEQYF. The CDR3 DNA follows: TGTGCCAGCAGCTTAGACCCGGACGCCGGCGGGAGGCCTAGCTCCTACGAGCAGTACTTC.

This clonotype turned up a few times. The rearrangement uses TRBV29-1 and TRBJ2-7, with D unresolved. This CDR3 has 13 amino acids. Trimming removed 7 bases at V and 1 base at J, with 14 bases between. CDR1 is SQVTM, CDR2 ANQGSEA, per germline. This CDR3 reads CSALVADSYEQYF. The CDR3 DNA reads as TGCAGCGCTTTGGTGGCTGATTCCTACGAGCAGTACTTC.

The rearrangement links TRBV27 to TRBJ2-1, with 11 bases lining up with TRBD2. The CDR3 consists of 16 residues. With V trimmed by 5 bases and J by 1 base, 4 bases remained unmatched. The germline gives CDR1 MNHEY, CDR2 SMNVEV (reference sequence). The CDR3: CASSNRLAGSYNEQFF. CDR3 in DNA: TGTGCCAGCAGTAATAGACTAGCGGGATCCTACAATGAGCAGTTCTTC.